The 13 T cell receptor beta chains in this list originate from one sample, sequenced in a study of T cell responses to AZD1222 COVID-19 vaccine. The data were produced by immunoSEQ multiplex PCR, yet TCRdb's version contains in-frame clones alone and is incomplete. Counted here are approximately 93,000 clones, around 89% occurring once; the ten biggest clones make up around 6%. The sample here was peripheral blood, taken 28 days after the second AZD1222 dose. Receptors were obtained from an adult who received the AZD1222 COVID-19 vaccine.

The chain employs TRBV27 and TRBJ2-7, with a weak D call TRBD1 (6 bases). The CDR3 has 13 residues. Germline V lookup: CDR1 MNHEY, CDR2 SMNVEV (reference sequence). The V end was cut by 8 bases, the J end by 4 bases, with 15 bases between. In DNA, the CDR3 is TGTGCCAGCTGGGGGCAAGACGATTACGAGCAGTACTTC. Encoded protein: CASWGQDDYEQYF.

This clone appeared a single time. The rearrangement uses TRBV5-1 and TRBJ1-2, with D unresolved. The germline CDR1 and CDR2 sequences are SGHRS and YFSETQ. The CDR3 spans 14 residues. Trimming left V 2 bases short and J 2 bases short, with 10 bases between. CDR3 coding DNA: TGCGCCAGCAGCTTATCCAACATGAACTATGGCTACACCTTC. Translation gives CASSLSNMNYGYTF.

V and J are TRBV5-5 and TRBJ2-6; 7 bases agree with TRBD1. CDR1 is SGHKS, CDR2 YYEKEE, per germline (reference sequence). CDR3 size: 16 residues. The V segment lost 2 bases and the J segment 1 base; nucleotides outside the gene matches: 3. The CDR3 DNA follows: TGTGCCAGCAGCTTCTTACAGGGGTCTGGGGCCAACGTCCTGACTTTC. Protein product: CASSFLQGSGANVLTF.

The chain combines TRBV7-6 with TRBJ1-1; D not resolved. Per the germline V gene, CDR1 is SGHVS and CDR2 is FNYEAQ. This CDR3 region has 15 residues. The V and J ends lost 1 base and 2 bases respectively, with 11 bases between them. This CDR3 reads CASSLGRALNTEAFF. CDR3 coding DNA: TGTGCCAGCAGCTTAGGGAGGGCACTTAACACTGAAGCTTTCTTT.

The chain employs TRBV6-6 and TRBJ2-7; the D gene is possibly TRBD2 (7 bases). This CDR3 region has 16 residues. Trimming shortened V by 5 bases and J by 5 bases, and 22 bases separated the two germline ends. From germline, CDR1 is MNHNY and CDR2 SVGAGI (reference sequence). CDR3 sequence reads: CASSPPGVGGGHEQYF. The CDR3 DNA is TGTGCCAGCAGTCCCCCCGGGGTTGGGGGGGGCCACGAGCAGTACTTC.

The rearrangement joins TRBV12-5 to TRBJ2-5; unclear D gene. This CDR3 is 19 amino acids long. V was pared by 0 bases and J by 4 bases, with 24 bases between. The V gene's germline CDR1 is LGHNT and CDR2 FRNRAP. CDR3: CASGLVVKTKPIMVETQYF. The CDR3 nucleotides read TGTGCTAGTGGTTTGGTAGTTAAGACCAAACCAATAATGGTAGAGACCCAGTACTTC. The full variable domain, completed using reference TRBV12-5 and TRBJ2-5, is DARVTQTPRHKVTEMGQEVTMRCQPILGHNTVFWYRQTMMQGLELLAYFRNRAPLDDSGMPKDRFSAEMPDATLATLKIQPSEPRDSAVYFCASGLVVKTKPIMVETQYFGPGTRLLVL.

The chain combines TRBV4-1 with TRBJ2-5, with 7 bases lining up with TRBD2. There are 12 residues in the CDR3. Germline V gene data show CDR1 as MGHRA and CDR2 as YSYEKL. V gave up 5 bases and J gave up 5 bases; unmatched junction bases: 2. The CDR3 nucleotides are TGCGCCAGCAGCGGGCGGGAGGAGACCCAGTACTTC. Protein sequence: CASSGREETQYF.

The CDR3 loop reads CASSWTSGDGELFF. CDR3 sequence (DNA): TGCGCCAGCAGTTGGACTAGCGGGGACGGGGAGCTGTTTTTT. The chain links TRBV23-1 to TRBJ2-2; 12 bases map to TRBD2. TRBV23-1 is recorded as an ORF, its role being uncertain. This CDR3 region has 14 residues. The J segment lost 7 bases and the V segment lost 5 bases, leaving 2 bases of the junction unmatched.

The count of this clone is one. The V gene is TRBV3-1 (or the pseudogene TRBV3-2), the J gene TRBJ1-2; no reliable D call. Germline V lookup: CDR1 LGHDT, CDR2 YNNKEL (reference sequence). The CDR3 runs 15 residues. The V end lost 3 bases, the J end lost 6 bases, and 17 bases lay between the germline ends. CDR3 sequence (DNA): TGTGCCAGCAGCCAGGGAGGGAGGAGAATGGATGGCTACACCTTC. Translating it yields CASSQGGRRMDGYTF.

The rearrangement uses TRBV6-5 and TRBJ2-7; 10 positions agree with TRBD1. Per germline, CDR1 MNHEY and CDR2 SVGAGI. V dropped 2 bases and J dropped 2; count of bases not matched to a gene: 6. CDR3 length: 16 residues. The CDR3 here is CASSYETGTGAYEQYF. The CDR3 DNA is TGTGCCAGCAGTTACGAGACGGGGACAGGGGCCTACGAGCAGTACTTC.

The chain links TRBV7-9 to TRBJ1-1; D is ambiguous. V was trimmed by 5 bases and J by 4 bases, leaving 14 bases between them. There are 14 residues in the CDR3. CDR1 SEHNR and CDR2 FQNEAQ come from the germline V gene (reference sequence). The chain's CDR3 is CASSPEGMGTEAFF. DNA for the CDR3: TGTGCCAGCAGCCCCGAAGGGATGGGCACTGAAGCTTTCTTT.

The count of this clone is one. The chain joins TRBV19 to TRBJ1-5; D remains ambiguous. This CDR3 is 14 amino acids long. Deletions cut 7 bases from V and 0 bases from J, with 10 bases between. The germline V gene has CDR1 LNHDA and CDR2 SQIVND (reference sequence). CDR3 sequence: CASMVQNSNQPQHF. CDR3 nucleotide sequence: TGTGCCAGTATGGTTCAGAATAGCAATCAGCCCCAGCATTTT.

About this clone itself: The junction shows a germline mismatch at one end, possibly a read error. The rearrangement uses TRBV5-4 and TRBJ2-7; TRBD1 agrees at 8 bases. The CDR3 covers 12 residues. Germline V gene lookup returns CDR1 SGHNT and CDR2 YYREEE (reference sequence). For the CDR3, the DNA is TGTGCCAGCAGCGAAACGACAGGGGTTGTCCTCTTC. Amino acid sequence: CASSETTGVVLF.